The 6 T cell receptor beta chains below were found in one sample sequenced in a study of CD4 T cells in relation to SARS-CoV-2 and coronaviruses. The protocol was immunoSEQ multiplex PCR, while the TCRdb copy is restricted to in-frame clones and leaves out a portion. The table includes tens of thousands of clones, about 91% detected once. Sequencing input: naive CD4+ T cells from PBMCs. The subset: naive CD4+ T cells isolated by negative enrichment. These receptors were obtained from an adult with COVID-19.

The gene calls are TRBV7-2 and TRBJ2-1; a weak D match, TRBD2 (5 bases). V was shortened by 4 bases and J by 6 bases, with 22 bases between the two germline ends. CDR3 length equals 17 residues. Germline lookup yields CDR1 SGHTA and CDR2 FQGNSA. The CDR3 reads CASSSLSPGSKRNEQFF. The CDR3 DNA reads as TGTGCCAGCAGCTCCCTCAGCCCGGGGTCTAAACGCAATGAGCAGTTCTTC.

The chain employs TRBV28 and TRBJ2-1; 13 bases map to TRBD2. Losses at the gene ends were 6 bases for V and 7 bases for J; bases not matched to a gene: 9. This CDR3 contains 16 residues. Germline V gene lookup returns CDR1 MDHEN and CDR2 SYDVKM. CDR3 protein: CASRPPGLAGPNEQFF. The DNA of the CDR3 is TGTGCCAGCAGACCTCCGGGACTAGCGGGACCAAATGAGCAGTTCTTC. Supplemented by reference TRBV28 and TRBJ2-1, the full variable domain reads DVKVTQSSRYLVKRTGEKVFLECVQDMDHENMFWYRQDPGLGLRLIYFSYDVKMKEKGDIPEGYSVSREKKERFSLILESASTNQTSMYLCASRPPGLAGPNEQFFGPGTRLTVL.

Here the CDR3 reads CASSIRGTQYF. In nucleotides, the CDR3 is TGTGCCAGTAGTATACGCGGTACGCAGTATTTT. The V gene is TRBV19, the J gene TRBJ2-3; the D is unclear. There are 11 residues in the CDR3. Germline CDR1 is LNHDA and CDR2 is SQIVND (reference sequence). V shed 2 bases and J shed 8 bases, with 5 bases lying between them.

V and J are TRBV28 and TRBJ1-5; the D is unclear. CDR1 is MDHEN, CDR2 SYDVKM, per germline. This CDR3 spans 10 amino acids. CDR3 sequence reads: CEEFNQPQHF. Here the CDR3 DNA reads TGTGAAGAGTTTAATCAGCCCCAGCATTTT.

This chain uses TRBV3-1 (or the pseudogene TRBV3-2) with TRBJ1-5; D unclear. This CDR3 contains 14 residues. Between the trimmed V and J ends, which lost 0 bases and 4 bases, there was a span of 7 bases. Per the germline V gene, CDR1 is LGHDT and CDR2 is YNNKEL (reference sequence). The CDR3 here is CASSQDVVNQPQHF. The CDR3 nucleotides read TGTGCCAGCAGCCAAGATGTTGTGAATCAGCCCCAGCATTTT.

This clone was seen once. The chain is built from TRBV2 and TRBJ1-5; TRBD1 matches 8 bases. Germline V gene sequence: CDR1 SNHLY, CDR2 FYNNEI. Trimming at V came to 4 bases and at J to 5 bases, leaving 7 bases not matched to a gene. This CDR3 is built from 15 residues. Here the CDR3 reads CASSAGTGPYQPQHF. CDR3 in DNA: TGTGCCAGCAGTGCCGGGACAGGCCCTTATCAGCCCCAGCATTTT. Based on the CDR3 plus reference TRBV2 and TRBJ1-5, the full variable domain is EPEVTQTPSHQVTQMGQEVILRCVPISNHLYFYWYRQILGQKVEFLVSFYNNEISEKSEIFDDQFSVERPDGSNFTLKIRSTKLEDSAMYFCASSAGTGPYQPQHFGDGTRLSIL.